Listed below are T cell receptor beta chains from one sample, sequenced in a study of early T cells in non-severe SARS-CoV-2 infection. Using its own MiXCR run on the 5' RACE reads, TCRdb lists one record per CDR3 protein. The sample has about 52,000 distinct CDR3 sequences, approximately 11% seen once. Sequencing was done on a sample of whole blood. The receptors derive from an adult who was a healthcare worker with PCR-confirmed SARS-CoV-2 infection or an uninfected control (not recorded which). Each CDR3 is given with its conserved first and last residue. Fields, in order: clone size, D gene, J gene, V gene, CDR3 DNA, CDR3 protein. The D gene is left open where the match is weak. Rows give clone size only sometimes, using once, few, many, or a class for an expanded clone.

many TRBD1 TRBJ2-4 TRBV28 TGTGCCAGCAGACAGGGGTCGGGCAAAAACATTCAGTACTTC CASRQGSGKNIQYF
NA NA TRBJ2-2 TRBV7-3 TGTGCCAGCAGCCCCCGAGGAGGTCATACCGGGGAGCTGTTTTTT CASSPRGGHTGELFF
few NA TRBJ2-1 TRBV5-1 TGCGCCAGCAGCTTGGTGCAGGTCTTGGGTGAGCAGTTCTTC CASSLVQVLGEQFF
many NA TRBJ2-2 TRBV15 TGTGCCACCAGCAGAGGAAGACAGGCGAACACCGGGGAGCTGTTTTTT CATSRGRQANTGELFF
NA NA TRBJ2-1 TRBV9 TGTGCCAGCAGCATCCGGGCCCTAGACAATGAGCAGTTCTTC CASSIRALDNEQFF
many TRBD1 TRBJ2-1 TRBV16 TGTGCCAGCAGCCACTTAGACAGGGCCTCCTACAATGAGCAGTTCTTC CASSHLDRASYNEQFF
many TRBD1 TRBJ1-1 TRBV20-1 TGCAGTGCTAGAGTCCTGCGGACAGGGGTCTCCACTGAAGCTTTCTTT CSARVLRTGVSTEAFF
NA NA TRBJ1-1 TRBV5-1 TGCGCCAGCAGCTATGGGTTAGCTGAAGCTTTCTTT CASSYGLAEAFF
many NA TRBJ1-1 TRBV5-5 TGTGCCAGCAGCTTGGGGCAGGGGAGCACTGAAGCTTTCTTT CASSLGQGSTEAFF
many NA TRBJ1-2 TRBV20-1 TGCAGTGCTGATACCACCGGCGGTAACTATGGCTACACCTTC CSADTTGGNYGYTF
many TRBD1 TRBJ2-6 TRBV6-2/TRBV6-3 TGTGCCAGCAGTCGACAGGGGGCTGGGGCCAACGTCCTGACTTTC CASSRQGAGANVLTF
many NA TRBJ2-5 TRBV24-1 TGTGCCACCAGTGTAAGTGACAGTTTCCAAGAGACCCAGTACTTC CATSVSDSFQETQYF
many NA TRBJ1-1 TRBV12-3/TRBV12-4 TGTGCCAGCAGCCACCTCGGGACTGAAGCTTTCTTT CASSHLGTEAFF
many NA TRBJ1-3 TRBV7-8 TGTGCCAGCAGCTTAGCGGGGGGACAATTAGGAAACACCATATATTTT CASSLAGGQLGNTIYF
many NA TRBJ2-1 TRBV5-1 TGCGCCAGCACCTTGGACCCAGCCTACCTACTTAGCAATGAGCAGTTCTTC CASTLDPAYLLSNEQFF
NA TRBD1 TRBJ1-3 TRBV7-2 TGTGCCAGCAGCCTAACCATTTGGACAGGGCAGAATCGAGACACCATATATTTT CASSLTIWTGQNRDTIYF
many NA TRBJ1-1 TRBV7-3 TGTGCCAGCGCAATGGACCCCGCGAGGGTCTTCTTT CASAMDPARVFF
many TRBD2 TRBJ2-1 TRBV3-1 TGTGCCAGCAGCCCTAGCGGGGGATCCAATGAGCAGTTCTTC CASSPSGGSNEQFF
NA NA TRBJ2-1 TRBV7-2 TGTGCCAGCAGCTCCCCCGTGCGGCGGGGAAATGAGCAGTTCTTC CASSSPVRRGNEQFF
few NA TRBJ2-3 TRBV7-2 TGTGCCAGCAGCCTTAGCCCCGTTCGCACAGATACGCAGTATTTT CASSLSPVRTDTQYF
many NA TRBJ2-7 TRBV19 TGTGCTACAAGAGGGGCCTCCTACGAGCAGTACTTC CATRGASYEQYF
NA TRBD2 TRBJ2-3 TRBV29-1 TGCAGCGTTCCCACTAGCGCGAACACAGATACGCAGTATTTT CSVPTSANTDTQYF
few NA TRBJ2-2 TRBV7-8 TGTGCCAGCAGCCAATCCCTTCCAACCGGGGAGCTGTTTTTT CASSQSLPTGELFF
NA NA TRBJ2-7 TRBV5-1 TGCGCCAGCAGCTTGGTTTGGGTAGGGGAATACGAGCAGTACTTC CASSLVWVGEYEQYF
few TRBD2 TRBJ2-1 TRBV3-1 TGTGCCAGCAGCCAAAGGGACTACCAGTACAATGAGCAGTTCTTC CASSQRDYQYNEQFF
few NA TRBJ2-1 TRBV20-1 TGCAGTGCTAGAGGCGGTCCTAGCGAGGGCAATGAGCAGTTCTTC CSARGGPSEGNEQFF
few NA TRBJ2-3 TRBV28 TGTGCCAGCAGTTTCGCAGGGGTGACAGATACGCAGTATTTT CASSFAGVTDTQYF
few TRBD2 TRBJ2-1 TRBV3-1 TGTGCCAGCAGCCGCGGGGGTGTCTTTGACAATGAGCAGTTCTTC CASSRGGVFDNEQFF
many TRBD2 TRBJ2-7 TRBV5-1 TGCGCCAGCAGTAATAGCGGGAGCCACCTTTACGAGCAGTACTTC CASSNSGSHLYEQYF
NA TRBD2 TRBJ2-2 TRBV7-2 TGTGCCAGCAGCTTATTTGGGAGGGGCACCGGGGAGCTGTTTTTT CASSLFGRGTGELFF
many NA TRBJ1-5 TRBV12-3/TRBV12-4 TGTGCCAGCAGTTTAATGCAGGGACTCTCGAGCAATCAGCCCCAGCATTTT CASSLMQGLSSNQPQHF
many NA TRBJ2-7 TRBV2 TGTGCCCGCCGACAGGTGAGCTCCTACGAGCAGTACTTC CARRQVSSYEQYF
NA NA TRBJ2-1 TRBV6-6 TGTGCCAGCAGTTACGGTCGAGGGAGCTCCTACAATGAGCAGTTCTTC CASSYGRGSSYNEQFF
NA NA TRBJ2-2 TRBV7-2 TGTGCCAGCAGCTTTGGACATCACACCGGGGAGCTGTTTTTT CASSFGHHTGELFF
many TRBD2 TRBJ2-5 TRBV7-2 TGTGCCAGCAGCTTGGTAGCGGGACCACAAGAGACCCAGTACTTC CASSLVAGPQETQYF
NA NA TRBJ2-3 TRBV12-3/TRBV12-4 TGTGCCAGCAGTTTAAACCGAGTAACGCAGTATTTT CASSLNRVTQYF
NA NA TRBJ1-6 TRBV7-2 TGTGCCAGCAGCCCCGAAGTCGGGTGGTCCTATAATTCACCCCTCCACTTT CASSPEVGWSYNSPLHF
NA NA TRBJ2-5 TRBV11-2 TGTGCCAGCAGCTCAGGTGGGGCGACCCAGTACTTC CASSSGGATQYF
many TRBD1 TRBJ1-3 TRBV11-3 TGTGCCAGCACCCTCCCTAGCACAGGGGAACTTGGAAACACCATATATTTT CASTLPSTGELGNTIYF
NA NA TRBJ1-2 TRBV6-2/TRBV6-3 TGTGCCAGCATCGACGGCGGGGCAGGTGGCTACACCTTC CASIDGGAGGYTF
many NA TRBJ2-5 TRBV10-3 TGTGCCATCAGTGAGGGGGAGACCCAGTACTTC CAISEGETQYF
many TRBD1 TRBJ2-5 TRBV7-2 TGTGCCAGCAGCTCCCGGGACAGGGCTCCGCAGTACTTC CASSSRDRAPQYF
few NA TRBJ2-2 TRBV6-1 TGTGCCAGCAGATGGCAGGAGCCCGGGGAGCTGTTTTTT CASRWQEPGELFF
many NA TRBJ1-1 TRBV20-1 TGCAGTGCTCTTGTGGGGGGGGTTCTGACTGAAGCTTTCTTT CSALVGGVLTEAFF
many NA TRBJ2-7 TRBV10-2 TGCGCCAGCAGTGGGGGAGTTTACGAGCAGTACTTC CASSGGVYEQYF
NA NA TRBJ1-1 TRBV11-2 TGTGCCAGCAGCCGGATAGGGGGAGGCCTCGGGGGCACTGAAGCTTTCTTT CASSRIGGGLGGTEAFF
many TRBD1 TRBJ2-7 TRBV28 TGTGCCAGCAGTCCTCACGGACAGGGGGCCTACGAGCAGTACTTC CASSPHGQGAYEQYF
many NA TRBJ2-7 TRBV6-2/TRBV6-3 TGTGCCAGCAGTTACTCGATAAATCACGAGCAGTACTTC CASSYSINHEQYF